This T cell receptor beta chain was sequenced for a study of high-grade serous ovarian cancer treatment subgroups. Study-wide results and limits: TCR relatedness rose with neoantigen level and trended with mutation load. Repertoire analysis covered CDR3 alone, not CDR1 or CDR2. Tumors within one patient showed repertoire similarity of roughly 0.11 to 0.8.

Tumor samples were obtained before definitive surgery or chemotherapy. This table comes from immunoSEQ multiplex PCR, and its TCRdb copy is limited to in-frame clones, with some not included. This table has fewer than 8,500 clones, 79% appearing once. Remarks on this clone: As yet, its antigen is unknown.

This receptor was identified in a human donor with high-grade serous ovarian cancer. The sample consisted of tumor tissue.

The CDR3 spells CASSSEGFYTGELFF. In DNA form, the CDR3 reads TGTGCCAGCAGCTCGGAGGGTTTCTACACCGGGGAGCTGTTTTTT. V usage is TRBV13 and J usage is TRBJ2-2; D perhaps matches TRBD2 (6 bases). The V end lost 4 bases, the J end lost 3 bases, and 12 bases lay between the germline ends. This CDR3 has 15 residues. Germline values: CDR1 PRHDT, CDR2 FYEKMQ (reference sequence).